The TCR beta chain under discussion was sequenced for a study of T cell repertoires in cytomegalovirus infection. Across the study: Public TCR beta signatures were indicative of both CMV infection and a matching HLA type.

In its sample, this clonotype was seen many times. The antigen is undetermined. Broader study findings: Summed public TCR beta family frequency identified CMV carriers bearing the relevant HLA. HLA-C-restricted, CMV-specific TCR beta clonotypes were dominant ex vivo.

TCRdb fed the reads into MiXCR, producing one record per CDR3 protein. The profile shows 450,000 to 600,000 distinct CDR3 sequences, over 9% of them singletons. Sequencing input: PBMCs. This receptor was identified in a human donor in good health (CMV status not recorded). Some clones in this sample may be carry-over from other donors' samples.

CDR3 in amino acids: CSASTGAGNYGYTF. CDR3 nucleotide sequence: TGCAGTGCTAGCACTGGGGCCGGAAACTATGGCTACACCTTC. This chain connects TRBV20-1 to TRBJ1-2; possibly TRBD1 for D (5 bases). The CDR3 is 14 residues long. The germline V gene has CDR1 DFQATT and CDR2 SNEGSKA (reference sequence). The V end lost 3 bases, the J end lost 2 bases, and 13 bases lay between the germline ends.